The 17 T cell receptor beta chains reported below all come from one sample, sequenced in a study of T cells in Graves' hyperthyroidism and ophthalmopathy. RNA transcripts gave rise to amplified TCR beta CDR3 regions. The primer set for the first-round RT-PCR of the TCR CDR3 was HTBI. One entry per CDR3 protein results from TCRdb running MiXCR on the multiplex PCR reads. The sample has more than 300,000 distinct CDR3 sequences; about 18% are singletons. The sample taken for sequencing was blood. These receptors were collected from a young man with Graves' ophthalmopathy.

CDR3 amino acids: CASSQGSGTGSYEQYF. The DNA for the CDR3 is TGTGCCAGCAGCCAGGGTTCCGGGACAGGGTCCTACGAGCAGTACTTC. The chain uses TRBV9 and TRBJ2-7, with 9 bases fitting TRBD1. This CDR3 has 16 amino acids. Germline V lookup: CDR1 SGDLS, CDR2 YYNGEE. With 4 bases clipped from V and 1 base from J, the junction kept 9 bases outside the gene matches.

In its sample, this clonotype was seen many times. The V call is TRBV10-3, the J call TRBJ2-5; unclear D gene. Germline CDR1 ENHRY, CDR2 SYGVKD. The CDR3 covers 15 residues. Between the trimmed V and J ends, which lost 2 bases and 5 bases, there was a span of 15 bases. For the CDR3, the DNA is TGTGCCATCAGTGAGGTGTGGGAAGGGTACGAGACCCAGTACTTC. It specifies CAISEVWEGYETQYF.

This clonotype turned up a few times. The V and J genes are TRBV3-1 and TRBJ2-5, with D perhaps matching TRBD2 (5 bases). Germline CDR1 is LGHDT and CDR2 is YNNKEL (reference sequence). Trimming removed 6 bases from V and 3 bases from J, with 11 bases in between. The CDR3 totals 13 residues. CDR3: CASREAGEETQYF. DNA of the CDR3: TGTGCCAGCAGGGAGGCTGGGGAAGAGACCCAGTACTTC.

The gene calls are TRBV2 and TRBJ2-2; 12 nucleotides agree with TRBD1. The CDR3 length is 17 residues. Trimming took 6 bases from V and 5 from J; bases not matched to a gene: 10. Per the germline V gene, CDR1 is SNHLY and CDR2 is FYNNEI. The CDR3 region is CASSAHRDRGQTGELFF. The CDR3 DNA reads TGTGCCAGCAGCGCCCACCGGGACAGGGGGCAAACCGGGGAGCTGTTTTTT.

This clonotype was counted many times. This rearrangement joins TRBV28 to TRBJ1-5; D call uncertain. The CDR3 has 12 residues. CDR1 and CDR2 from the germline V gene are MDHEN and SYDVKM. V was shortened by 6 bases and J by 4 bases, with 7 bases between the two germline ends. The CDR3 region has the DNA TGTGCCAGCAGGGCTCCTAATCAGCCCCAGCATTTT. This gives the protein CASRAPNQPQHF. Based on the CDR3 plus reference TRBV28 and TRBJ1-5, the full variable domain is DVKVTQSSRYLVKRTGEKVFLECVQDMDHENMFWYRQDPGLGLRLIYFSYDVKMKEKGDIPEGYSVSREKKERFSLILESASTNQTSMYLCASRAPNQPQHFGDGTRLSIL.

This sequence joins TRBV7-9 and TRBJ2-7, with D possibly matching TRBD1 (5 bases). This CDR3 is built from 17 residues. Trimming left V 2 bases short and J 2 bases short, with 19 bases between. Germline assignment: CDR1 SEHNR and CDR2 FQNEAQ (reference sequence). CDR3 amino acids: CASSLLGQGTSTYEQYF. DNA of the CDR3: TGTGCCAGCAGCTTATTAGGTCAGGGTACGAGTACCTACGAGCAGTACTTC.

This clonotype appeared a few times. The rearrangement uses TRBV9 and TRBJ2-2, with 8 bases identical to TRBD1. V dropped 4 bases and J dropped 6; count of bases not matched to a gene: 8. CDR1 SGDLS and CDR2 YYNGEE come from the germline V gene. The CDR3 covers 15 residues. The CDR3 DNA reads as TGTGCCAGCAGCACCTTGCAGGGGGCGGCCGGGGAGCTGTTTTTT. Its protein product is CASSTLQGAAGELFF.

The chain employs TRBV12-3 or TRBV12-4 and TRBJ1-1, with D uncertain. V lost 3 bases and J 10 bases, leaving 12 bases between the germline ends. The CDR3 has 12 residues. The CDR3 reads CASSFLFGRAFF. CDR3 nucleotide sequence: TGTGCCAGCAGTTTTTTATTTGGGCGAGCTTTCTTT.

This clonotype was detected many times. The chain has TRBV24-1 and TRBJ2-5; D tentatively reads TRBD1 or TRBD2 (5 bases each). The CDR3 consists of 16 residues. The V and J ends lost 5 bases and 3 bases respectively, with 18 bases between them. The V gene's germline CDR1 is KGHDR and CDR2 SFDVKD. Here the CDR3 DNA reads TGTGCCACCAGTGCCTCGCCCGGGACGGACAAAGAGACCCAGTACTTC. It translates to CATSASPGTDKETQYF.

The chain couples TRBV9 to TRBJ2-2; no definite D call. In germline, CDR1 is SGDLS, CDR2 YYNGEE. The CDR3 covers 14 residues. The V end lost 2 bases, the J end lost 0 bases, and 5 bases lay between the germline ends. CDR3 loop: CASSVWPNTGELFF. Written as DNA, the CDR3 is TGTGCCAGCAGCGTCTGGCCGAACACCGGGGAGCTGTTTTTT. The whole variable domain, remainder taken from reference TRBV9 and TRBJ2-2, is DSGVTQTPKHLITATGQRVTLRCSPRSGDLSVYWYQQSLDQGLQFLIQYYNGEERAKGNILERFSAQQFPDLHSELNLSSLELGDSALYFCASSVWPNTGELFFGEGSRLTVL.

This clonotype appeared many times. The V call is TRBV5-1, the J call TRBJ2-7, with 7 nucleotides matching TRBD2. The V segment lost 4 bases and the J segment 3 bases; nucleotides outside the gene matches: 10. CDR1 and CDR2 from the germline V gene are SGHRS and YFSETQ. There are 15 residues in the CDR3. CDR3 nucleotide sequence: TGCGCCAGCAGCGCCGGGACTACCTTCAACTACGAGCAGTACTTC. It codes for CASSAGTTFNYEQYF. Drawing the rest from reference TRBV5-1 and TRBJ2-7, the complete variable domain is KAGVTQTPRYLIKTRGQQVTLSCSPISGHRSVSWYQQTPGQGLQFLFEYFSETQRNKGNFPGRFSGRQFSNSRSEMNVSTLELGDSALYLCASSAGTTFNYEQYFGPGTRLTVT.

Ten or more counts support this clonotype. The chain couples TRBV20-1 to TRBJ2-7; D remains unclear. The CDR3 runs to 13 residues. V shed 0 bases and J shed 2 bases, with 8 bases lying between them. The V gene's germline CDR1 is DFQATT and CDR2 SNEGSKA (reference sequence). The CDR3 region has the DNA TGCAGTGCTAGAGAGGCAGCCACCTACGAGCAGTACTTC. Protein sequence: CSAREAATYEQYF.

This clonotype showed up just a few times. The chain couples TRBV13 to TRBJ2-3, with TRBD2 matching 11 bases. CDR1 and CDR2 (germline): PRHDT, FYEKMQ (reference sequence). V gave up 5 bases and J gave up 3 bases; unmatched junction bases: 10. The CDR3 is made up of 17 amino acids. The CDR3 nucleotides read TGTGCCAGCAGCAGAAGATTAGCGGGGGGGAAAACAGATACGCAGTATTTT. Translation gives CASSRRLAGGKTDTQYF.

The chain recombines TRBV27 with TRBJ2-2; D is possibly TRBD2 (6 bases). Germline-derived CDR1 and CDR2 are MNHEY and SMNVEV (reference sequence). CDR3 length: 15 residues. CDR3 protein: CASARGLANTGELFF. The CDR3 nucleotides read TGTGCTTCAGCACGGGGACTCGCGAACACCGGGGAGCTGTTTTTT.

The chain recombines TRBV6-4 with TRBJ1-6; D is ambiguous. CDR1 is MRHNA and CDR2 is SNTAGT in the germline V gene. The CDR3 length is 12 residues. Trimming left V 6 bases short and J 5 bases short, with 5 bases between. The CDR3 nucleotides are TGTGCCAGCAGAAGCAATAATTCACCCCTCCACTTT. It specifies CASRSNNSPLHF.

This clonotype was seen many times. V gene TRBV29-1 combines with J gene TRBJ2-7; the D gene is possibly TRBD1 (5 bases). From germline, CDR1 is SQVTM and CDR2 ANQGSEA. V shed 1 base and J shed 3 bases, with 10 bases lying between them. The CDR3 is 13 residues long. The CDR3 DNA reads as TGCAGCGTTGAAGGGGGTAGGGGCTACGAGCAGTACTTC. This encodes CSVEGGRGYEQYF.

The CDR3 loop is CASSSVVAGGPSGELFF. DNA for the CDR3: TGTGCCAGCAGTTCTGTGGTAGCGGGGGGGCCGAGCGGGGAGCTGTTTTTT. The genes are TRBV12-3 or TRBV12-4 and TRBJ2-2; 11 bases are shared with TRBD2. The CDR3 totals 17 residues. V was clipped by 4 bases and J by 7 bases; unmatched bases: 11.